This entry is about one T cell receptor beta chain. Its antigen is still unknown. A much bigger clone sits one base away, suggesting this may be a read error. The data originate from a study of post-analysis software for immune sequencing data. Study results and limitations: Comparison of patients with controls showed five TRBV segments more frequent in patients, TRBV5-6, TRBV5-1 and TRBV20-1 among them.

Every TCR beta cDNA library bore unique molecular identifiers. TCRdb re-called the PCR reads through MiXCR, storing one row per CDR3 protein. The sample lists roughly 800,000 distinct CDR3 sequences, approximately 30% seen once, with 0.55% to 0.65% in the top ten. The CDR3 is 16 residues long. Germline trimming cut 4 bases from V and 1 base from J; bases unmatched to any gene: 3. Germline assignment: CDR1 SGHRS and CDR2 YFSETQ. The chain couples TRBV5-1 to TRBJ2-3; 13 nucleotides align to TRBD2. The sequenced material came from blood. The sequence was obtained from a girl between 5 and 17 years old with multiple sclerosis. CDR3 DNA: TGCGCCAGCAGCACCGGACTAGCGGGGGGCACAGATACGCAGTATTTT. Its protein product is CASSTGLAGGTDTQYF.